This record covers a single T cell receptor (beta chain). Its cognate antigen is unknown. This sample stems from a study of T cell responses to AZD1222 COVID-19 vaccine. Overall study findings and caveats: Vaccine-associated CD4 TCRs ranged over spike, dominating at 160-218 and 743-854. White British donors predominated, females outnumbered males, and clonal diversity was possibly underestimated. After two AZD1222 doses, spike-specific TCR breadth and depth rose versus day 0. At study baseline, merely five or six AZD1222 recipients were seropositive.

The V segment lost 1 base and the J segment 11 bases; nucleotides outside the gene matches: 6. The CDR3 totals 13 residues. Per the germline V gene, CDR1 is SEHNR and CDR2 is FQNEAQ (reference sequence). Profiled with immunoSEQ multiplex PCR; TCRdb holds only in-frame clones, not every one. This table holds some 120,000 clones, 87% found once. The sequence came from an adult in good health. The specimen comprised peripheral blood, sampled on day 0 of AZD1222 vaccination. V and J are TRBV7-9 and TRBJ1-1, with TRBD1 matching over 8 bases. The CDR3 nucleotides are TGTGCCAGCAGCTTAGGGACAGGGAATGAGGCTTTCTTT. Protein sequence: CASSLGTGNEAFF.